There are many counts of the clone carrying this TCR beta chain. Noted time point: longitudinal time-point 3. The unsorted libraries were made from 2 million PBMCs kept at -80 C. CDR1 is MNHNY and CDR2 is SVGAGI in the germline V gene (reference sequence). The ends were cut back, 0 bases at V and 6 bases at J, with 12 bases in the middle. CDR3 length: 15 residues. Each TCR transcript was tagged with a 10-nucleotide random UMI during 5'RACE. The yield of each sequencing run was over 180 million TCR-beta sequences from 15-18 subjects. TCRdb redid the calling of the 5' RACE reads with MiXCR, one entry per CDR3 protein. The sample includes roughly 100,000 distinct CDR3 sequences, 10% to 13% of them seen just once. The sample is drawn from a study of neurological immune-mediated disorders.

The sample was PBMCs. The chain is built from TRBV6-6 and TRBJ2-1; D is perhaps TRBD1 (5 bases). This receptor was taken from a female donor with HTLV-1-associated myelopathy (HAM/TSP). In nucleotides, the CDR3 is TGTGCCAGCAGTTACTCTATTGGGGCTGCCAATGAGCAGTTCTTC. Its protein is CASSYSIGAANEQFF.